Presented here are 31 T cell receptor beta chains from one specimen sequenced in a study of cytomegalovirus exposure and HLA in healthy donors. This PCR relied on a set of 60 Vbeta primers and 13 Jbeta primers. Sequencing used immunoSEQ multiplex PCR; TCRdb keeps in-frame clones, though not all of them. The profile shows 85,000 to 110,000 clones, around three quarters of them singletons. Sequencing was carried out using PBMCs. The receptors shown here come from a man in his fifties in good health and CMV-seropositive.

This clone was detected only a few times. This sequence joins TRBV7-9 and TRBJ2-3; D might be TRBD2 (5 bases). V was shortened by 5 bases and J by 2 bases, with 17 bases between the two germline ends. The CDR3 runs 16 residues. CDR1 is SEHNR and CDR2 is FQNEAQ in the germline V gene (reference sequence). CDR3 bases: TGTGCCAGCAGCCGACACGTGGAGGCACTCACAGATACGCAGTATTTT. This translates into CASSRHVEALTDTQYF.

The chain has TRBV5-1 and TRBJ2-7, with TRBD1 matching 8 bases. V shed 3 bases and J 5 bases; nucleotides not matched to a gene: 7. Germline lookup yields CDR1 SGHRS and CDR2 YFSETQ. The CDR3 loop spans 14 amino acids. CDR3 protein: CASSYGQGQDEQYF. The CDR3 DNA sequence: TGCGCCAGCAGCTACGGACAGGGCCAGGACGAGCAGTACTTC.

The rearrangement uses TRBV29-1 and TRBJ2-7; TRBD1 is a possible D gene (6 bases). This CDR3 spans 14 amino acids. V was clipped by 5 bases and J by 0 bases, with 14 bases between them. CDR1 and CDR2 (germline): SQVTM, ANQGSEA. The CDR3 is CSVTGQLSSYEQYF. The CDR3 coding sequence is TGCAGCGTTACCGGACAGCTAAGCTCCTACGAGCAGTACTTC.

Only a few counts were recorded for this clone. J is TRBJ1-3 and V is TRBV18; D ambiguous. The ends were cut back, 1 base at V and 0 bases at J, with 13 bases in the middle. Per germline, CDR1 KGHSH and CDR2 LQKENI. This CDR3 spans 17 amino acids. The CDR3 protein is CASSPRTGTRSGNTIYF. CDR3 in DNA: TGTGCCAGCTCACCACGGACGGGAACTCGCTCTGGAAACACCATATATTTT.

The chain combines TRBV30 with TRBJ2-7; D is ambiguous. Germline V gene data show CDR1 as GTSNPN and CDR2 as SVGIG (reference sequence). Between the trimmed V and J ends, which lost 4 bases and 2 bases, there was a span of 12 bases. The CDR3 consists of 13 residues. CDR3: CAWKLTGTYEQYF. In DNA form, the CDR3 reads TGTGCCTGGAAGCTAACGGGTACCTACGAGCAGTACTTC.

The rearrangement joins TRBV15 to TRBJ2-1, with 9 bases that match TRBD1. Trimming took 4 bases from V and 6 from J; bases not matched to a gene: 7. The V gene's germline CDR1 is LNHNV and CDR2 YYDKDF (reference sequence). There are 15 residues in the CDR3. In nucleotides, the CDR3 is TGTGCCACCAGCAACCGGGACAGGGTTATCAATGAGCAGTTCTTC. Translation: CATSNRDRVINEQFF.

CDR3 nucleotides: TGTGCCAGCTCACCTCGGGTGGGGACAATCCAAGAGACCCAGTACTTC. Protein sequence: CASSPRVGTIQETQYF. The gene calls are TRBV18 and TRBJ2-5; possibly TRBD1 for D (6 bases). This CDR3 is 16 amino acids long. Germline values: CDR1 KGHSH, CDR2 LQKENI. Trimming pared 3 bases from V and 1 base from J, leaving 15 bases between.

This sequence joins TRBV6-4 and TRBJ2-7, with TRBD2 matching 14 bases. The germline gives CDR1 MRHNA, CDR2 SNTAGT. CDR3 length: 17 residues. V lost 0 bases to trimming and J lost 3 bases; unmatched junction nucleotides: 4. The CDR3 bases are TGTGCCAGCAGTGACTCTTTTGGGACTAGCGGGAGCTACGAGCAGTACTTC. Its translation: CASSDSFGTSGSYEQYF.

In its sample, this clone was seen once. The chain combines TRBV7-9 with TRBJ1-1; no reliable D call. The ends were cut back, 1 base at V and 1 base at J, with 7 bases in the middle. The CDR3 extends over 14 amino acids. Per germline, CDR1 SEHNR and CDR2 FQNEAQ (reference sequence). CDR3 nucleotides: TGTGCCAGCAGCTTAGTTGGGCAGAACACTGAAGCTTTCTTT. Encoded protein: CASSLVGQNTEAFF. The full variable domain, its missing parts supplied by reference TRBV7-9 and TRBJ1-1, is DTGVSQNPRHKITKRGQNVTFRCDPISEHNRLYWYRQTLGQGPEFLTYFQNEAQLEKSRLLSDRFSAERPKGSFSTLEIQRTEQGDSAMYLCASSLVGQNTEAFFGQGTRLTVV.

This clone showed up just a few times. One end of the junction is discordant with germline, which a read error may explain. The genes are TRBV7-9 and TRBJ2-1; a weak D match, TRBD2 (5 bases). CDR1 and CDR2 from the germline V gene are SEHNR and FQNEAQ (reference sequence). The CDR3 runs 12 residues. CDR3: CSSSPGVDEQFF. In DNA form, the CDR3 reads TGTTCCAGCAGCCCCGGGGTAGATGAGCAGTTCTTC.

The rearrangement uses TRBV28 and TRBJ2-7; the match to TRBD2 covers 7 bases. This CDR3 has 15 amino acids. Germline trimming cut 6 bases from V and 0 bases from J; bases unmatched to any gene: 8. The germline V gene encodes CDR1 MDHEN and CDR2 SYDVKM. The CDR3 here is CASSPMSGVSYEQYF. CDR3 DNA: TGTGCCAGCAGCCCGATGAGCGGGGTCTCCTACGAGCAGTACTTC.

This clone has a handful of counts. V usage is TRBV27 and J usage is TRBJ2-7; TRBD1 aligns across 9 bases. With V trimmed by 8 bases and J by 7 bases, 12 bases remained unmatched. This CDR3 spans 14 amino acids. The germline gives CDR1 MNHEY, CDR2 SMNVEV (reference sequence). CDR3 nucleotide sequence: TGTGCCAGCTCACACCCGGGACAGGGAAGGGAGCAGTACTTC. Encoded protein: CASSHPGQGREQYF.

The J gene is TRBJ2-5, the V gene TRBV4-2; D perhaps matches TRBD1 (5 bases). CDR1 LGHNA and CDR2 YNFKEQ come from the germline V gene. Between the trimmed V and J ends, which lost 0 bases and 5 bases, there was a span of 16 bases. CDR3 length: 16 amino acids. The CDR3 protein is CASSQDRGRVGETQYF. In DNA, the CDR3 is TGTGCCAGCAGCCAAGATAGGGGCAGGGTAGGCGAGACCCAGTACTTC.

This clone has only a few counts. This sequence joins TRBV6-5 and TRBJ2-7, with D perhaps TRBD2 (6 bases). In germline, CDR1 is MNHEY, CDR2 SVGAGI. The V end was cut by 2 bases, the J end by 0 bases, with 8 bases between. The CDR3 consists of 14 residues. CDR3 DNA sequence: TGTGCCAGCAGTTACGGCGGGATCTCCTACGAGCAGTACTTC. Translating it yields CASSYGGISYEQYF.

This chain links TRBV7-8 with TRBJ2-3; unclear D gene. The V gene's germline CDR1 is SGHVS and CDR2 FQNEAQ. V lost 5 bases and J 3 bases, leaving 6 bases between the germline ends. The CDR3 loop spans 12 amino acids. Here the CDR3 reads CASSVTTDTQYF. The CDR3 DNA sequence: TGTGCCAGCAGCGTAACTACAGATACGCAGTATTTT.

DNA of the CDR3: TGTGCCAGTAGTATAGAAAGGGCTAGCGGGAGTCGCTATGAGCAGTTCTTC. This gives the protein CASSIERASGSRYEQFF. This sequence joins TRBV19 and TRBJ2-1; 10 bases agree with TRBD2. CDR1 and CDR2 (germline): LNHDA, SQIVND (reference sequence). J was trimmed by 8 bases and V by 0 bases; bases with no gene match: 10. This CDR3 spans 17 amino acids.

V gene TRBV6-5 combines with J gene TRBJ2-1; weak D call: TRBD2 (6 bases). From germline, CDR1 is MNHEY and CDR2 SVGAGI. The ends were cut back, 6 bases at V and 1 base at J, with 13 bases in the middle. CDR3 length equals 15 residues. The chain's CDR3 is CASSPRGKSYNEQFF. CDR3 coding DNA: TGTGCCAGCAGCCCTCGGGGGAAGTCCTACAATGAGCAGTTCTTC.

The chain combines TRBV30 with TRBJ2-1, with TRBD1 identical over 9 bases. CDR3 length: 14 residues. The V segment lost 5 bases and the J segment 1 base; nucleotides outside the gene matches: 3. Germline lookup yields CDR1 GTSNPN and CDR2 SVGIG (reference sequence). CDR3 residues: CAWGTGLSYNEQFF. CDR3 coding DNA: TGTGCCTGGGGGACAGGGCTTTCCTACAATGAGCAGTTCTTC.

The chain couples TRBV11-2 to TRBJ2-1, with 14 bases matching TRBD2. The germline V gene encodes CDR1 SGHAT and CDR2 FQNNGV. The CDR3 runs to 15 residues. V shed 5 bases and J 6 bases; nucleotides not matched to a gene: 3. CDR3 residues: CASSLGLAGGNEQFF. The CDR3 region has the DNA TGTGCCAGCAGCCTCGGACTAGCGGGGGGCAATGAGCAGTTCTTC.

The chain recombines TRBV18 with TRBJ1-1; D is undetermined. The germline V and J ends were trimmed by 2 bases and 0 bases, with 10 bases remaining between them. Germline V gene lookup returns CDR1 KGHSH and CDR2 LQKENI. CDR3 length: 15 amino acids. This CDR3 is CASSPYGPVNTEAFF. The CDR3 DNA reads TGTGCCAGCTCACCATATGGGCCCGTGAACACTGAAGCTTTCTTT.

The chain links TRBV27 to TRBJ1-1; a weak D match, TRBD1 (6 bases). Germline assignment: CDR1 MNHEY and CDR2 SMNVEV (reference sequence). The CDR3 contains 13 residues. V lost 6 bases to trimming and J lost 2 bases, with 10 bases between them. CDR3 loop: CASSWGPNTEAFF. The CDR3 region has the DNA TGTGCCAGCAGCTGGGGGCCCAACACTGAAGCTTTCTTT.

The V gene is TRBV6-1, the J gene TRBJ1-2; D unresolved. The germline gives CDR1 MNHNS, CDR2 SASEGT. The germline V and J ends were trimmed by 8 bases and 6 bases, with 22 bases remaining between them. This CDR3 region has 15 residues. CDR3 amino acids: CASSPRLFIEDGYTF. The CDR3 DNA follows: TGTGCCAGCTCCCCCCGCCTCTTTATAGAAGATGGCTACACCTTC.

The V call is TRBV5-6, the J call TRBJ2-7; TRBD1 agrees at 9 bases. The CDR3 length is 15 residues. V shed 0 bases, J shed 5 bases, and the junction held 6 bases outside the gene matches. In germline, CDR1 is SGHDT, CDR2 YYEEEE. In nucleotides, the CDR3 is TGTGCCAGCAGCTTGGCGGGACAGGGTGCCCACGAGCAGTACTTC. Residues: CASSLAGQGAHEQYF.

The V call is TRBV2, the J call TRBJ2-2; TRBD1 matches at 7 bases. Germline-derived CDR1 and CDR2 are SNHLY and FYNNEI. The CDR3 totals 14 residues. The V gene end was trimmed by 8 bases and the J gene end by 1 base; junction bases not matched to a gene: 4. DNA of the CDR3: TGTGCCAGCTCGGGACAGAGGAACACCGGGGAGCTGTTTTTT. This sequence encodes CASSGQRNTGELFF.

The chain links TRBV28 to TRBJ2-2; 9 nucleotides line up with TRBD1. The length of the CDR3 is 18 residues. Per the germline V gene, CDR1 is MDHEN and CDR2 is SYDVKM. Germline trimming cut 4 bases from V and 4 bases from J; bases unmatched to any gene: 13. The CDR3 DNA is TGTGCCAGCAGTTGGAGTGACCGGGACAGGGTCGGCACCGGGGAGCTGTTTTTT. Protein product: CASSWSDRDRVGTGELFF. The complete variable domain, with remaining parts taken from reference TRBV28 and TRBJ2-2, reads DVKVTQSSRYLVKRTGEKVFLECVQDMDHENMFWYRQDPGLGLRLIYFSYDVKMKEKGDIPEGYSVSREKKERFSLILESASTNQTSMYLCASSWSDRDRVGTGELFFGEGSRLTVL.

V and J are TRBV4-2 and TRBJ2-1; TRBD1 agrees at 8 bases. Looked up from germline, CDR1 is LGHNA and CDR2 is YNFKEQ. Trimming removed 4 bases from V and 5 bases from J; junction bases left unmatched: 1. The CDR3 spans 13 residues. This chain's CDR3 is CASSLQGDNEQFF. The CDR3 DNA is TGTGCCAGCAGCCTACAGGGGGACAATGAGCAGTTCTTC.

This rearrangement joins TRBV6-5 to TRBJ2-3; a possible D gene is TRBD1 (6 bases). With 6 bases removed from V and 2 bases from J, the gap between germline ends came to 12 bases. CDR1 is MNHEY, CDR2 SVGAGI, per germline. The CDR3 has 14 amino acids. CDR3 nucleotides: TGTGCCAGCAGAGAACAGGGATTCACAGATACGCAGTATTTT. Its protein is CASREQGFTDTQYF.

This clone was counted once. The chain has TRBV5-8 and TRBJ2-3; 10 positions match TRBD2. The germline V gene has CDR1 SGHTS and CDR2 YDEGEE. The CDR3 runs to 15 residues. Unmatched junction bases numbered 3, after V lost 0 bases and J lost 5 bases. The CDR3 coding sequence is TGTGCCAGCAGCTTGGCAGCGGGAGGGAAAGATACGCAGTATTTT. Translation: CASSLAAGGKDTQYF.

This CDR3 reads CASRSAGTAYEQYF. The CDR3 DNA reads as TGCGCCAGCAGGTCAGCTGGGACAGCCTACGAGCAGTACTTC. The chain combines TRBV5-1 with TRBJ2-7, with 7 nucleotides matching TRBD1. Germline CDR1 and CDR2: SGHRS and YFSETQ. The CDR3 is 14 residues long. Unmatched junction bases numbered 7, after V lost 5 bases and J lost 2 bases.

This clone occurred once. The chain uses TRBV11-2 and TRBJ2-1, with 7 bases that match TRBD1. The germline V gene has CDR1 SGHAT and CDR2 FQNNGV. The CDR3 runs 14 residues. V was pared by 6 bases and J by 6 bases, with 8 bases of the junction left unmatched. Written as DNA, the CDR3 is TGTGCCAGCAGACTAGGGGGCTTGAGCAATGAGCAGTTCTTC. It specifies CASRLGGLSNEQFF. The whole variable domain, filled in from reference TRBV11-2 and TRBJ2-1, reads EAGVAQSPRYKIIEKRQSVAFWCNPISGHATLYWYQQILGQGPKLLIQFQNNGVVDDSQLPKDRFSAERLKGVDSTLKIQPAKLEDSAVYLCASRLGGLSNEQFFGPGTRLTVL.

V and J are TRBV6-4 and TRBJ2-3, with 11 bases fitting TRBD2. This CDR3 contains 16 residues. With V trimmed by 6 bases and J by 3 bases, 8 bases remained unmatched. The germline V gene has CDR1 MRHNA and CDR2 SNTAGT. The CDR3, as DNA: TGTGCCAGCAGCCTAGCGGGAGGCCCAGGAACAGATACGCAGTATTTT. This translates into CASSLAGGPGTDTQYF.